Following are 25 T cell receptor beta chains from one sample sequenced in a study of low-dose radiotherapy and immunotherapy resistance in tumors. Sample time point: before trial treatment. TRAV- and TRBV-specific primers were used for first-strand cDNA, which covered alpha and beta chains. An approximately 19-cycle PCR with a constant-region primer and V-primer adapter amplified TCRs. TCRdb passed the reads through MiXCR, listing each CDR3 protein once. The table has over 65,000 distinct CDR3 sequences, 15% to 20% seen once; the top ten hold less than 3.5%. Sequences were derived from PBMCs, sampled before treatment. These receptors originate from a male donor with prostate cancer.

This sequence joins TRBV6-2 or TRBV6-3 and TRBJ1-1; D perhaps matches TRBD1 (6 bases). V was clipped by 4 bases and J by 3 bases, with 18 bases between them. CDR3 length: 16 amino acids. In germline, CDR1 is MNHEY, CDR2 SVGEGT. In nucleotides, the CDR3 is TGTGCCAGCAGTTGGGACTTGGGGGGGGCTCACACTGAAGCTTTCTTT. Translating it yields CASSWDLGGAHTEAFF.

The rearrangement uses TRBV7-8 and TRBJ1-6; perhaps TRBD1 as D (5 bases). CDR3 length: 15 amino acids. Germline CDR1 and CDR2: SGHVS and FQNEAQ. V dropped 1 base and J dropped 6 bases, with 10 bases sitting between them. CDR3 in DNA: TGTGCCAGCAGCTTAGTCCGACAGCCTAATTCACCCCTCCACTTT. Translated: CASSLVRQPNSPLHF.

This clonotype was detected ten times or more. The chain recombines TRBV10-3 with TRBJ2-5; TRBD2 is a possible D gene (5 bases). The CDR3 has 15 residues. CDR1 ENHRY and CDR2 SYGVKD come from the germline V gene. Trimming pared 6 bases from V and 4 bases from J, leaving 18 bases between. In DNA form, the CDR3 reads TGTGCCATCAGGGATCAGCAGGAAAGCGGAGAGACCCAGTACTTC. Its protein product is CAIRDQQESGETQYF.

The chain combines TRBV2 with TRBJ2-3; TRBD2 matches at 10 bases. V shed 5 bases, J shed 2 bases, and the junction held 4 bases outside the gene matches. The CDR3 is 15 residues long. Germline V gene sequence: CDR1 SNHLY, CDR2 FYNNEI. CDR3 nucleotides: TGTGCCAGCAGTCAACTAGCGGGGTTCACAGATACGCAGTATTTT. Protein: CASSQLAGFTDTQYF.

Turning to this clonotype: A far larger clone differs by one base, so this is likely a read error. The chain uses TRBV12-3 or TRBV12-4 and TRBJ2-7; TRBD2 aligns across 12 bases. This CDR3 is 14 amino acids long. The CDR3: CASSLAGGPAEQYF. Here the CDR3 DNA reads TGTGCCAGCAGTCTAGCGGGGGGGCCCGCGGAGCAGTACTTC.

There are many counts of this clonotype. The chain combines TRBV5-1 with TRBJ2-7, with 7 bases that match TRBD1. The germline V gene has CDR1 SGHRS and CDR2 YFSETQ. CDR3 length: 14 amino acids. V shed 4 bases and J 3 bases; nucleotides not matched to a gene: 7. The CDR3 reads CASSPWDSLYEQYF. The CDR3 DNA is TGCGCCAGCAGCCCATGGGACAGCCTCTACGAGCAGTACTTC.

This clonotype was seen at least ten times. The V gene is TRBV29-1, the J gene TRBJ1-1, with a possible D match to TRBD1 (5 bases). Germline-derived CDR1 and CDR2 are SQVTM and ANQGSEA. Trimming pared 6 bases from V and 9 bases from J, leaving 17 bases between. The CDR3 contains 12 residues. The CDR3 loop is CSVDTGEGKAFF. CDR3 nucleotide sequence: TGCAGCGTCGATACAGGCGAGGGTAAAGCTTTCTTT.

Many counts were recorded for this clonotype. This sequence joins TRBV24-1 and TRBJ2-5; D is uncertain. The V gene lost 3 bases and the J gene lost 1 base, with 5 bases spanning the gap. Germline V gene sequence: CDR1 KGHDR, CDR2 SFDVKD. This CDR3 comprises 13 residues. This CDR3 reads CATSDPSQETQYF. CDR3 sequence (DNA): TGTGCCACCAGTGATCCGTCCCAAGAGACCCAGTACTTC.

This clonotype was counted at least ten times. The rearrangement joins TRBV19 to TRBJ2-7, with TRBD2 matching over 14 bases. CDR1 is LNHDA and CDR2 is SQIVND in the germline V gene (reference sequence). V was pared by 9 bases and J by 4 bases, with 11 bases of the junction left unmatched. CDR3 length: 16 amino acids. CDR3 bases: TGTGCCAGCTCCGGGACTAGCGGGGGAAAGAATTACGAGCAGTACTTC. As protein: CASSGTSGGKNYEQYF.

This clonotype was seen repeatedly, ten times or more. V and J are TRBV6-8 and TRBJ2-3; D is perhaps TRBD2 (5 bases). The germline V and J ends were trimmed by 4 bases and 0 bases, with 20 bases remaining between them. The CDR3 loop spans 18 amino acids. Germline V CDR1 and CDR2: MNHGY, SAAAGT. The CDR3 DNA reads as TGTGCCAGCAGTTTCTCGCGGCAGAGGGTCCCAAGCACAGATACGCAGTATTTT. This gives the protein CASSFSRQRVPSTDTQYF.

This clonotype occurred many times. V and J are TRBV5-1 and TRBJ2-7; TRBD2 matches 7 bases. V was pared by 4 bases and J by 1 base, with 5 bases of the junction left unmatched. There are 14 residues in the CDR3. Germline lookup yields CDR1 SGHRS and CDR2 YFSETQ. The CDR3 coding sequence is TGCGCCAGCAGCCCTAGGCGGGGGTCCTACGAGCAGTACTTC. Translation: CASSPRRGSYEQYF.

This clonotype was recorded at least ten times. The V gene is TRBV5-4, the J gene TRBJ2-7; D is ambiguous. The ends were cut back, 4 bases at V and 0 bases at J, with 14 bases in the middle. This CDR3 is built from 15 residues. From germline, CDR1 is SGHNT and CDR2 YYREEE (reference sequence). The CDR3 DNA reads TGTGCCAGCAGCCGAGACAATCCGAGCTCCTACGAGCAGTACTTC. Translating gives CASSRDNPSSYEQYF.

This clonotype was detected many times. V gene TRBV29-1 combines with J gene TRBJ2-3, with 8 bases identical to TRBD1. Germline assignment: CDR1 SQVTM and CDR2 ANQGSEA. Trimming removed 7 bases from V and 0 bases from J; junction bases left unmatched: 6. The CDR3 has 14 amino acids. For the CDR3, the DNA is TGCAGCGCCGACAGGGGACTTAGCACAGATACGCAGTATTTT. It is translated as CSADRGLSTDTQYF.

In this sample, this clonotype turned up many times. The chain uses TRBV12-3 or TRBV12-4 and TRBJ2-5, with TRBD2 matching 8 bases. CDR3 size: 13 residues. V was clipped by 5 bases and J by 5 bases; unmatched bases: 4. The CDR3: CASSPGTRETQYF. The CDR3 DNA reads TGTGCCAGCAGTCCGGGGACTAGGGAGACCCAGTACTTC.

This clonotype was found many times. The J gene is TRBJ2-1, the V gene TRBV2; D not resolved. Germline loops: CDR1 SNHLY, CDR2 FYNNEI. The CDR3 covers 13 residues. The V end was cut by 5 bases, the J end by 15 bases, with 20 bases between. CDR3 region: CASSIGMTDPWFF. The CDR3 DNA is TGTGCCAGCAGTATTGGAATGACCGACCCATGGTTCTTC.

The sample holds many counts of this clonotype. The rearrangement joins TRBV2 to TRBJ1-4; no reliable D call. CDR3 size: 13 residues. The V end lost 6 bases, the J end lost 8 bases, and 13 bases lay between the germline ends. Germline CDR1 SNHLY, CDR2 FYNNEI. CDR3 sequence (DNA): TGTGCCAGCAGGCCGGGTTCTGAGGAAAAACTGTTTTTT. Translating it yields CASRPGSEEKLFF.

This clonotype was detected many times. V is TRBV29-1 and J is TRBJ1-2, with unresolved D. CDR3 length equals 12 residues. The V gene's germline CDR1 is SQVTM and CDR2 ANQGSEA. Trimming removed 4 bases at V and 4 bases at J, with 10 bases between. The CDR3 sequence: CSVAAGGYGYTF. CDR3 bases: TGCAGCGTTGCGGCGGGTGGCTATGGCTACACCTTC.

This clonotype was observed many times. The chain links TRBV12-3 or TRBV12-4 to TRBJ2-3; possible D gene TRBD2, 5 bases. This CDR3 region has 17 residues. The V end was cut by 3 bases, the J end by 5 bases, with 21 bases between. CDR3 nucleotides: TGTGCCAGCAGTTTTATGACTAATGAGCGTGAGCAAGATACGCAGTATTTT. Translating it yields CASSFMTNEREQDTQYF.

Turning to this clonotype: It differs at one base from a far larger clone, so likely a read error. This chain connects TRBV6-2 or TRBV6-3 to TRBJ2-1; 14 bases are a match to TRBD2. The CDR3 runs to 16 residues. V shed 7 bases, J shed 10 bases, and the junction held 12 bases outside the gene matches. Germline CDR1 MNHEY, CDR2 SVGEGT. The CDR3 region is CASTTSGGVPSYEQFF. The CDR3 nucleotides are TGTGCCAGCACGACTAGCGGGGGGGTCCCCTCCTACGAGCAGTTCTTC.

This clonotype was observed at least ten times. The chain couples TRBV6-5 to TRBJ1-2; tentative D call: TRBD1 (5 bases). The CDR3 runs to 14 residues. The V end lost 6 bases, the J end lost 3 bases, and 14 bases lay between the germline ends. The V gene's germline CDR1 is MNHEY and CDR2 SVGAGI. DNA for the CDR3: TGTGCCAGCAGGAGGGACGGCATAGACTATGGCTACACCTTC. Translation gives CASRRDGIDYGYTF.

This clonotype was seen ten or more times. This chain links TRBV5-5 with TRBJ1-5; D may be TRBD1 (5 bases). The ends were cut back, 6 bases at V and 0 bases at J, with 16 bases in the middle. The CDR3 runs 16 residues. CDR1 is SGHKS and CDR2 is YYEKEE in the germline V gene (reference sequence). The DNA for the CDR3 is TGTGCCAGCACCCCGGGGGGTTCAAGTAGCAATCAGCCCCAGCATTTT. It is translated as CASTPGGSSSNQPQHF.

This clonotype appeared many times. The rearrangement links TRBV11-2 to TRBJ2-7; D remains ambiguous. The V and J ends lost 5 bases and 6 bases respectively, with 17 bases between them. The CDR3 runs 14 residues. Germline V gene sequence: CDR1 SGHAT, CDR2 FQNNGV. The CDR3 is CASSTLIGVSEQYF. The CDR3 DNA follows: TGTGCCAGCAGCACCCTGATTGGGGTTTCCGAGCAGTACTTC.

The gene calls are TRBV6-1 and TRBJ1-5; no firm D call. Trimming removed 7 bases from V and 0 bases from J, with 4 bases in between. The CDR3 covers 12 residues. Germline V gene lookup returns CDR1 MNHNS and CDR2 SASEGT. This CDR3 reads CASMGSNQPQHF. The CDR3 DNA reads TGTGCCAGCATGGGTAGCAATCAGCCCCAGCATTTT.

This clonotype was counted many times. V is TRBV20-1 and J is TRBJ2-1, with 8 nucleotides matching TRBD2. The V gene's germline CDR1 is DFQATT and CDR2 SNEGSKA (reference sequence). With 6 bases clipped from V and 6 bases from J, the junction kept 10 bases outside the gene matches. This CDR3 region has 14 residues. The CDR3 nucleotides are TGCAGTGCCACCGGAGTAGCGGGGTTCAATGAGCAGTTCTTC. It is translated as CSATGVAGFNEQFF.

This clonotype has at least ten counts. The V gene is TRBV5-6, the J gene TRBJ2-1; the match to TRBD1 covers 8 bases. The germline gives CDR1 SGHDT, CDR2 YYEEEE. Germline trimming cut 6 bases from V and 8 bases from J; bases unmatched to any gene: 4. The CDR3 consists of 12 residues. The DNA for the CDR3 is TGTGCCAGCAAGTGGACAGGGTATGAGCAGTTCTTC. Amino acid sequence: CASKWTGYEQFF.